This T cell receptor (beta chain) was retrieved from a study of identical twins. Study-wide points: Insertions were reduced in abundant cord blood beta clonotypes but not in memory repertoires. Among out-of-frame alpha sequences shared by twins, low generation probability occurred in excess.

As to this clonotype: Its specificity is not known.

TCRdb re-called the 5' RACE reads with MiXCR, one entry per CDR3 protein. The repertoire consists of around 1.7 million distinct CDR3 sequences, with roughly a third occurring once and the leading ten covering about 0.3%. CDR1 and CDR2 (germline): MNHNY, SVGAGI (reference sequence). This CDR3 is built from 15 residues. V trimming: 6 bases; J trimming: 4 bases; junction bases outside the gene matches: 8. The chain joins TRBV6-6 to TRBJ2-7; 11 bases match TRBD2. What was sequenced was cord blood. The receptor was derived from a newborn girl in good health. CDR3 bases: TGTGCCAGCAGAGAGACCGGGACTAGCGGATACGAGCAGTACTTC. Translated, it gives CASRETGTSGYEQYF.